One sample yielded the 29 T cell receptor beta chains listed below, sequenced in a study of early T cells in non-severe SARS-CoV-2 infection. One entry per CDR3 protein results from TCRdb running MiXCR on the 5' RACE reads. The table shows 45,000 to 60,000 distinct CDR3 sequences, with about a tenth occurring only once. Sequenced: whole blood. The receptors originated from an adult who was a healthcare worker with PCR-confirmed SARS-CoV-2 infection or an uninfected control (not recorded which).

In its sample, this clonotype was seen a few times. The chain has TRBV7-9 and TRBJ2-5; 11 positions agree with TRBD2. Germline lookup yields CDR1 SEHNR and CDR2 FQNEAQ (reference sequence). The V gene end was trimmed by 5 bases and the J gene end by 1 base; junction bases not matched to a gene: 3. This CDR3 is built from 15 residues. CDR3 in amino acids: CASSQLAGVQETQYF. The DNA of the CDR3 is TGTGCCAGCAGCCAACTAGCGGGGGTCCAAGAGACCCAGTACTTC.

This clonotype was observed many times. V and J are TRBV20-1 and TRBJ2-7; no clear D gene. Trimming stripped 6 bases from V and 0 bases from J, with 15 bases between. The CDR3 length is 14 residues. CDR1 and CDR2 (germline): DFQATT, SNEGSKA (reference sequence). CDR3 amino acids: CSARSPDNSYEQYF. DNA of the CDR3: TGCAGTGCCAGATCTCCTGACAACTCCTACGAGCAGTACTTC.

Only a few counts were recorded for this clonotype. The chain combines TRBV5-1 with TRBJ2-3; 13 nucleotides line up with TRBD2. CDR3 length: 15 amino acids. Germline V gives CDR1 SGHRS, CDR2 YFSETQ. With V trimmed by 7 bases and J by 2 bases, 4 bases remained unmatched. CDR3 DNA: TGCGCCAGCGGTACTAGCGGGGGGGTCACAGATACGCAGTATTTT. It codes for CASGTSGGVTDTQYF.

The sample holds a few counts of this clonotype. The chain has TRBV6-5 and TRBJ2-7; 10 bases are a match to TRBD1. J gave up 5 bases and V 5 bases, and 9 bases lay outside the gene matches. Germline-derived CDR1 and CDR2 are MNHEY and SVGAGI. The CDR3 sequence is 15 residues long. The CDR3, as DNA: TGTGCCAGCAGTCGGGGGGGGACAGGGGTACACGAGCAGTACTTC. Translating it yields CASSRGGTGVHEQYF.

This clonotype was counted many times. The V call is TRBV7-8, the J call TRBJ1-5; no definite D call. The CDR3 is 13 residues long. V lost 6 bases and J lost 4, with 10 bases in between. CDR1 is SGHVS, CDR2 FQNEAQ, per germline. CDR3 nucleotide sequence: TGTGCCAGCAGTCCGGCGAGGAATCAGCCCCAGCATTTT. Translating it yields CASSPARNQPQHF.

The CDR3 sequence is CASSPRTATYEQYF. The CDR3 DNA reads as TGTGCCAGCAGTCCGCGGACAGCGACCTACGAGCAGTACTTC. The rearrangement uses TRBV2 and TRBJ2-7; tentatively, D is TRBD1 (6 bases). The CDR3 length is 14 residues. Trimming took 5 bases from V and 2 from J, leaving 13 bases between them. Germline-derived CDR1 and CDR2 are SNHLY and FYNNEI.

The chain has TRBV20-1 and TRBJ1-6, with D perhaps TRBD1 (5 bases). The V end was cut by 6 bases, the J end by 7 bases, with 19 bases between. Germline V gives CDR1 DFQATT, CDR2 SNEGSKA (reference sequence). The length of the CDR3 is 15 residues. CDR3: CSAQPPGTENSPLHF. The CDR3 DNA sequence: TGCAGTGCCCAACCGCCCGGGACGGAAAATTCACCCCTCCACTTT.

This clonotype showed up just a few times. This chain links TRBV20-1 with TRBJ2-1; 11 bases fit TRBD2. The CDR3 contains 15 residues. The J segment lost 3 bases and the V segment lost 4 bases, leaving 5 bases of the junction unmatched. The V gene's germline CDR1 is DFQATT and CDR2 SNEGSKA (reference sequence). The CDR3 here is CSAIVLAGGYNEQFF. DNA for the CDR3: TGCAGTGCTATCGTCCTAGCGGGGGGCTACAATGAGCAGTTCTTC.

This clonotype was recorded a few times. This chain uses TRBV6-1 with TRBJ2-1; D might be TRBD2 (5 bases). CDR1 is MNHNS and CDR2 is SASEGT in the germline V gene. Trimming removed 7 bases at V and 8 bases at J, with 12 bases between. The CDR3 contains 12 residues. DNA for the CDR3: TGTGCCAGCACCAGGTTCGGGGATGAGCAGTTCTTC. It codes for CASTRFGDEQFF.

The table lists this clonotype with a few counts. Here the CDR3 reads CASSKTGAPPYEQYF. The CDR3 bases are TGTGCCAGCAGTAAGACAGGGGCCCCTCCCTACGAGCAGTACTTC. The V gene is TRBV28, the J gene TRBJ2-7; 8 bases agree with TRBD1. CDR3 size: 15 residues. The J segment lost 2 bases and the V segment lost 5 bases, leaving 8 bases of the junction unmatched. Germline V CDR1 and CDR2: MDHEN, SYDVKM.

This chain uses TRBV7-2 with TRBJ1-5; 7 bases fit TRBD1. Germline V gives CDR1 SGHTA, CDR2 FQGNSA. The junction had 2 bases not matched to a gene; V was cut back by 5 bases and J by 7 bases. The CDR3 length is 12 residues. In nucleotides, the CDR3 is TGTGCCAGCAGCGTACAGGGGCAGCCCCAGCATTTT. Translating it yields CASSVQGQPQHF.

The gene calls are TRBV11-2 and TRBJ2-4; D gene unclear. The germline gives CDR1 SGHAT, CDR2 FQNNGV. V was cut by 5 bases and J by 9 bases, with 8 bases left in between. The CDR3 runs to 11 residues. CDR3 protein: CASSPSRIQYF. The CDR3 DNA sequence: TGTGCCAGCAGCCCCTCCCGCATTCAGTACTTC.

The J gene is TRBJ1-1, the V gene TRBV5-4; TRBD1 might be the D (5 bases). There are 14 residues in the CDR3. V was pared by 3 bases and J by 3 bases, with 12 bases between. Germline CDR1 SGHNT, CDR2 YYREEE (reference sequence). CDR3 coding DNA: TGTGCCAGCAGCTGGAGGGACGGCGACACTGAAGCTTTCTTT. Translated, it gives CASSWRDGDTEAFF.

This clonotype was observed a handful of times. CDR3 amino acids: CAKPGDTQYF. The CDR3, as DNA: TGTGCCAAACCCGGGGATACCCAGTACTTC. The genes are TRBV6-2 or TRBV6-3 and TRBJ2-5; tentative D call: TRBD2 (5 bases). This CDR3 region has 10 residues. V dropped 10 bases and J dropped 8 bases, with 11 bases sitting between them. The germline V gene encodes CDR1 MNHEY and CDR2 SVGEGT.

In its sample, this clonotype was seen many times. The chain employs TRBV7-2 and TRBJ1-5; D is perhaps TRBD1 (6 bases). The CDR3 sequence is 13 residues long. Looked up from germline, CDR1 is SGHTA and CDR2 is FQGNSA. Trimming removed 4 bases from V and 5 bases from J, with 9 bases in between. CDR3 DNA sequence: TGTGCCAGCAGCTGGGGGGGGCATCAGCCCCAGCATTTT. It yields the protein CASSWGGHQPQHF.

The rearrangement joins TRBV6-2 or TRBV6-3 to TRBJ2-1; D is uncertain. The CDR3 is 14 amino acids. CDR1 MNHEY and CDR2 SVGEGT come from the germline V gene. Trimming took off 7 bases at V and 2 bases at J, with 12 bases between the two ends. The CDR3 DNA reads as TGTGCCAGCATAGGCGCGGAGACCTACAATGAGCAGTTCTTC. Encoded protein: CASIGAETYNEQFF.

The chain joins TRBV13 to TRBJ1-1, with D maybe TRBD1 (5 bases). The germline V and J ends were trimmed by 3 bases and 6 bases, with 17 bases remaining between them. CDR3 length: 15 residues. The germline V gene encodes CDR1 PRHDT and CDR2 FYEKMQ (reference sequence). This CDR3 is CASSFFRQKVAEAFF. CDR3 bases: TGTGCCAGCAGCTTCTTCCGACAGAAGGTCGCTGAAGCTTTCTTT.

The V call is TRBV19, the J call TRBJ2-1; 10 nucleotides line up with TRBD1. Per germline, CDR1 LNHDA and CDR2 SQIVND (reference sequence). The CDR3 is 14 amino acids. J lost 9 bases, V lost 6 bases, and 8 bases had no gene match. Here the CDR3 DNA reads TGTGCCAGTAGCTTAGACAGGGGGCAGGGTGAGCAGTTCTTC. Translation gives CASSLDRGQGEQFF.

The V call is TRBV4-1, the J call TRBJ1-2; TRBD1 matches at 7 bases. The J segment lost 7 bases and the V segment lost 4 bases, leaving 6 bases of the junction unmatched. This CDR3 is 13 amino acids long. Germline lookup yields CDR1 MGHRA and CDR2 YSYEKL. The CDR3, as DNA: TGCGCCAGCAGCCCACCGACAGGGACTGGCTACACCTTC. Encoded protein: CASSPPTGTGYTF.

This chain connects TRBV5-1 to TRBJ2-3, with 9 bases that match TRBD1. CDR1 and CDR2 from the germline V gene are SGHRS and YFSETQ. This CDR3 comprises 14 residues. The J segment lost 3 bases and the V segment lost 3 bases, leaving 2 bases of the junction unmatched. CDR3 sequence reads: CASSSGTGTDTQYF. The CDR3 bases are TGCGCCAGCAGCTCCGGGACAGGGACAGATACGCAGTATTTT.

The CDR3 protein is CASSLEQGQETQYF. CDR3 sequence (DNA): TGCGCCAGCAGCTTGGAGCAGGGTCAAGAGACCCAGTACTTC. The chain carries TRBV5-1 and TRBJ2-5; a possible D gene is TRBD1 (5 bases). This CDR3 is 14 amino acids long. V was trimmed by 0 bases and J by 2 bases, leaving 8 bases between them. CDR1 SGHRS and CDR2 YFSETQ come from the germline V gene.

This clonotype has only a few counts. The V gene is TRBV20-1, the J gene TRBJ2-1; D remains unclear. V lost 5 bases and J lost 0, with 8 bases in between. The CDR3 loop spans 13 amino acids. CDR1 is DFQATT and CDR2 is SNEGSKA in the germline V gene (reference sequence). CDR3 sequence: CSAPPSSYNEQFF. The CDR3 bases are TGCAGTGCTCCTCCAAGCTCCTACAATGAGCAGTTCTTC.

This clonotype was seen only a few times. The CDR3: CASSLPGYTEAFF. CDR3 in DNA: TGTGCCAGCAGTTTGCCCGGGTACACTGAAGCTTTCTTT. V is TRBV12-3 or TRBV12-4 and J is TRBJ1-1; D call uncertain. Trimming removed 3 bases from V and 3 bases from J, with 8 bases in between. This CDR3 is 13 amino acids long.

This clonotype has a count of ten or more. Written as DNA, the CDR3 is TGTGCCAGCAGCCCCGGAGCGGGGAGTGATACGCAGTATTTT. This encodes CASSPGAGSDTQYF. V gene TRBV7-9 combines with J gene TRBJ2-3; 7 nucleotides align to TRBD2. CDR1 is SEHNR, CDR2 FQNEAQ, per germline (reference sequence). The CDR3 extends over 14 amino acids. V was clipped by 5 bases and J by 6 bases; unmatched bases: 8.

CDR3 loop: CASSLVGENIQYF. The CDR3 DNA reads TGTGCCAGCAGCTTGGTCGGTGAAAACATTCAGTACTTC. The chain carries TRBV5-4 and TRBJ2-4; D is undetermined. Looked up from germline, CDR1 is SGHNT and CDR2 is YYREEE (reference sequence). V dropped 0 bases and J dropped 5 bases, with 6 bases sitting between them. This CDR3 has 13 residues.

This clonotype was seen only a few times. This rearrangement joins TRBV19 to TRBJ2-1; 13 bases fit TRBD2. V lost 6 bases and J lost 2; bases outside the gene matches: 13. Germline V CDR1 and CDR2: LNHDA, SQIVND (reference sequence). The CDR3 loop spans 19 amino acids. Here the CDR3 reads CASRSGGLAGDLPYNEQFF. In nucleotides, the CDR3 is TGTGCCAGTAGGTCCGGAGGACTAGCGGGGGACCTGCCCTACAATGAGCAGTTCTTC.

This clonotype was recorded at least ten times. The CDR3 loop is CASSYSGSYEQYF. The DNA for the CDR3 is TGTGCCAGCAGTTACTCGGGTTCCTACGAGCAGTACTTC. The chain carries TRBV6-5 and TRBJ2-7; D uncertain. CDR1 MNHEY and CDR2 SVGAGI come from the germline V gene. The CDR3 spans 13 residues. Deletions cut 0 bases from V and 1 base from J, with 4 bases between.

The J gene is TRBJ2-5, the V gene TRBV5-4, with 11 positions matching TRBD1. Germline V gene data show CDR1 as SGHNT and CDR2 as YYREEE (reference sequence). V dropped 4 bases and J dropped 5; count of bases not matched to a gene: 7. The CDR3 contains 15 residues. The CDR3 spells CASSLQGQGDETQYF. CDR3 in DNA: TGTGCCAGCAGCCTCCAGGGACAGGGGGATGAGACCCAGTACTTC. Looking up the rest from reference TRBV5-4 and TRBJ2-5 gives the full variable domain: ETGVTQSPTHLIKTRGQQVTLRCSSQSGHNTVSWYQQALGQGPQFIFQYYREEENGRGNFPPRFSGLQFPNYSSELNVNALELDDSALYLCASSLQGQGDETQYFGPGTRLLVL.

This clonotype was observed at least ten times. V and J are TRBV10-3 and TRBJ2-3; D gene uncertain. The CDR3 length is 11 residues. The germline V gene encodes CDR1 ENHRY and CDR2 SYGVKD. V was pared by 0 bases and J by 8 bases, with 3 bases between. The CDR3 sequence is CAISESTTQYF. As DNA, the CDR3 is TGTGCCATCAGTGAGTCAACTACGCAGTATTTT.